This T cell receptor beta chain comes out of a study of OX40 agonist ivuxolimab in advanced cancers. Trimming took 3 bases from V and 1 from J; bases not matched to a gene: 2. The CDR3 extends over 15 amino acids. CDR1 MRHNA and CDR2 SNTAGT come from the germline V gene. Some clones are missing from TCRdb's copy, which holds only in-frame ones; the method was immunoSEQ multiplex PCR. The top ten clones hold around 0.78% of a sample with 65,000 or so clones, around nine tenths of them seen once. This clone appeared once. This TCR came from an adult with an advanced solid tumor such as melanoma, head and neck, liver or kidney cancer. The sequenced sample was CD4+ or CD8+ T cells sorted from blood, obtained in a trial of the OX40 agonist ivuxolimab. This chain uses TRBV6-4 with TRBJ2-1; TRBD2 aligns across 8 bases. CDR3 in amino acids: CASSELAGSYNEQFF. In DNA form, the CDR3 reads TGTGCCAGCAGTGAGCTAGCGGGTTCCTACAATGAGCAGTTCTTC.